The next 4 T cell receptor beta chains were all read from a single sample in a study of OX40 agonist ivuxolimab in advanced cancers. Generated by immunoSEQ multiplex PCR, the TCRdb table keeps only in-frame clones and is missing some. The repertoire has 82,000 or so clones, roughly 85% of them found once; the top ten carry around 2.3%. The specimen comprised CD4+ or CD8+ T cells sorted from blood, sampled in a trial of the OX40 agonist ivuxolimab. These receptors came from an adult with an advanced solid tumor such as melanoma, head and neck, liver or kidney cancer.

The chain carries TRBV5-4 and TRBJ1-3; D is unclear. This CDR3 region has 14 residues. Trimming removed 4 bases from V and 0 bases from J, with 8 bases in between. Germline loops: CDR1 SGHNT, CDR2 YYREEE (reference sequence). The CDR3 reads CASSPMSSGNTIYF. In DNA form, the CDR3 reads TGTGCCAGCAGCCCAATGAGCTCTGGAAACACCATATATTTT.

The sample holds a few counts of this clone. The chain has TRBV2 and TRBJ1-6, with no clear D. The CDR3 sequence is 13 residues long. V was shortened by 5 bases and J by 10 bases, with 12 bases between the two germline ends. The V gene's germline CDR1 is SNHLY and CDR2 FYNNEI. In DNA form, the CDR3 reads TGTGCCAGCAGTACGGCAGTTCACTCACCCCTCCACTTT. Translating gives CASSTAVHSPLHF.

V usage is TRBV9 and J usage is TRBJ2-1; 11 bases match TRBD2. V gave up 0 bases and J gave up 1 base; unmatched junction bases: 6. CDR1 is SGDLS, CDR2 YYNGEE, per germline. This CDR3 has 18 residues. CDR3 protein: CASSVALAGGRSYNEQFF. The CDR3 nucleotides are TGTGCCAGCAGCGTAGCTCTAGCGGGGGGCCGGTCCTACAATGAGCAGTTCTTC.

This sequence joins TRBV19 and TRBJ2-3; no firm D call. In germline, CDR1 is LNHDA, CDR2 SQIVND (reference sequence). This CDR3 spans 14 amino acids. V shed 5 bases and J shed 2 bases, with 11 bases lying between them. The CDR3 nucleotides are TGTGCCAGTAGTCCCACTGGAGCCACAGATACGCAGTATTTT. The encoded protein is CASSPTGATDTQYF.